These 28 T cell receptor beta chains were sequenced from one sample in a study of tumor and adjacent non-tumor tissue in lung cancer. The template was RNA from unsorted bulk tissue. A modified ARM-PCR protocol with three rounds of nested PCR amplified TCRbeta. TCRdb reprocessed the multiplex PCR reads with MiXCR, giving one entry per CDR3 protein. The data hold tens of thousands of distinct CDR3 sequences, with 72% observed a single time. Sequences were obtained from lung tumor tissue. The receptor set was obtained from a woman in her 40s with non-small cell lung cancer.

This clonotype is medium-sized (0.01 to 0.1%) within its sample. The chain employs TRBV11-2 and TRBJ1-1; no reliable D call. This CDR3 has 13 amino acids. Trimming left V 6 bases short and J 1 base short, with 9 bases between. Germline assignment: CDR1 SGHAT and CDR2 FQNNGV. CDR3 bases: TGTGCCAGCAGACTGGGAGGGAACACTGAAGCTTTCTTT. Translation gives CASRLGGNTEAFF.

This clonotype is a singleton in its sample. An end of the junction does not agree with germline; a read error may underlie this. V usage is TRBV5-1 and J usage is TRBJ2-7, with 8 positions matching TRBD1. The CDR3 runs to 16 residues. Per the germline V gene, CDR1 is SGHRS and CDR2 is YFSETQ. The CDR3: CANSFGQGGERSEQYF. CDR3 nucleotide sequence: TGCGCCAACAGCTTCGGACAGGGAGGAGAAAGGTCCGAGCAGTACTTC.

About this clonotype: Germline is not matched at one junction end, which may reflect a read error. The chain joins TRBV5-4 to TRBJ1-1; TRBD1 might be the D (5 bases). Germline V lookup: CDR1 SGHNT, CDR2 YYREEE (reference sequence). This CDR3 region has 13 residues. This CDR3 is CASSLARQSEPFF. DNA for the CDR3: TGTGCCAGCAGCCTAGCCAGACAGTCTGAACCTTTCTTT.

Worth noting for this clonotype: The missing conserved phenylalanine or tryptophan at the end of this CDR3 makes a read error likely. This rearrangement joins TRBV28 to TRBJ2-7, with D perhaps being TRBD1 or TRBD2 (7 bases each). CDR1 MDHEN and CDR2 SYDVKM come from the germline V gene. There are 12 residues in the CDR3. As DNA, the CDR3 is TGTGTCAGGGGGAGGGGCTCCTACGAGCAGTACTTA. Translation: CVRGRGSYEQYL.

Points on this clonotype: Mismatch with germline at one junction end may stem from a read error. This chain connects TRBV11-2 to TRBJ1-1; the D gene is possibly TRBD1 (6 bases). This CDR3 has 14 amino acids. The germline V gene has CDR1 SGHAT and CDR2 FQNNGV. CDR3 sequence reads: CSSSLDNRVVVAFF. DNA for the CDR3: TGTTCCAGCAGCTTAGATAACAGGGTAGTGGTAGCTTTCTTT.

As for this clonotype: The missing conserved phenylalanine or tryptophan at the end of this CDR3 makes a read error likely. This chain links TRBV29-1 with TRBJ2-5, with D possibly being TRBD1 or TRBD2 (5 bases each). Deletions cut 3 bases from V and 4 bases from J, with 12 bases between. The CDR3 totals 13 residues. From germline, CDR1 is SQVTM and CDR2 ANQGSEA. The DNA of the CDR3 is TGCAGCGTTGAGCACTGGGGACGAGAGACCCAGTACTTG. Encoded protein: CSVEHWGRETQYL.

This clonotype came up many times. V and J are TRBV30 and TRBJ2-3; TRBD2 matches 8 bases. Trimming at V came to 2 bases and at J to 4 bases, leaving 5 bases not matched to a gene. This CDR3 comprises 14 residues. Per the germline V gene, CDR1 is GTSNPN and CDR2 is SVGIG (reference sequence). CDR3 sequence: CAWSSGSGADTQYF. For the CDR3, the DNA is TGTGCCTGGAGTAGTGGTAGCGGGGCAGATACGCAGTATTTT.

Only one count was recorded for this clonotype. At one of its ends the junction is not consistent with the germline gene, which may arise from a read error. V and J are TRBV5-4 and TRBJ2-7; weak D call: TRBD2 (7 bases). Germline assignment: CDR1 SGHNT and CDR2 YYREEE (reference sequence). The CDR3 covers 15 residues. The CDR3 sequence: CGSSPGGAGTYEQYF. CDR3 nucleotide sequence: TGTGGCAGCAGCCCTGGGGGGGCAGGGACCTACGAGCAGTACTTC.

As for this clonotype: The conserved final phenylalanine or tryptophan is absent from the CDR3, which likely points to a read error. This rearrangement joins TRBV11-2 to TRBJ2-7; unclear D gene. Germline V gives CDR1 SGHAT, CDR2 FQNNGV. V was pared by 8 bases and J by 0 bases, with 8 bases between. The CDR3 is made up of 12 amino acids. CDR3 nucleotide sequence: TGTGCCAGCGGTGGGAACTCCTACGAGCAGTACCTC. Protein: CASGGNSYEQYL.

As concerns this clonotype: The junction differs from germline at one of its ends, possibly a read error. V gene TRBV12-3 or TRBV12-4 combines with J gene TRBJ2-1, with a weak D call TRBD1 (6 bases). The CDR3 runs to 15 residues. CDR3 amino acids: CASSSTNRVYDEQFF. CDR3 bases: TGTGCGAGCAGTTCTACCAACAGGGTTTACGATGAGCAGTTCTTC.

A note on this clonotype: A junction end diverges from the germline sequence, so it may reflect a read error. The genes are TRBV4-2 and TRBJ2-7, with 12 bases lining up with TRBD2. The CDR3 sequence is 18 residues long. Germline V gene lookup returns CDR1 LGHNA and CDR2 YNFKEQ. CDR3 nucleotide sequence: TGTACCAGCAGCCATGATTATGCTAGCGGGGGGGCTACCTACGAACAGTACTTC. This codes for CTSSHDYASGGATYEQYF.

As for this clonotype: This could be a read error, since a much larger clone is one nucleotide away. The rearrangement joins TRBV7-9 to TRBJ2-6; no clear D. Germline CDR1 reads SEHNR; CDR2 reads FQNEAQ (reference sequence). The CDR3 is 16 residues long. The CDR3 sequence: CASNLVSVSGANVLTF. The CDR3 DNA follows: TGTGCCAGCAACTTAGTCTCGGTGTCTGGGGCCAACGTCCTGACTTTC.

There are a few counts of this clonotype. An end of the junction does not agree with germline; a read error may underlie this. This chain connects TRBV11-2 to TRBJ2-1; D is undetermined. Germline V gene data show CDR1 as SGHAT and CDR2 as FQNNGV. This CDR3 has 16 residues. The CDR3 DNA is TGTGCCGGCAACTTAAAGTGGTCCAGCAACTACATTGAGCAGTTCTTC. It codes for CAGNLKWSSNYIEQFF.

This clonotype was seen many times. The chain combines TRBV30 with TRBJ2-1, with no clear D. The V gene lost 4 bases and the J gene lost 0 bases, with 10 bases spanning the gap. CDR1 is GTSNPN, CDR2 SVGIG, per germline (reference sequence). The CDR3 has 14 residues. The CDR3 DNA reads TGTGCCTGGATCCCTGGGAACTCCTACAATGAGCAGTTCTTC. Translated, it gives CAWIPGNSYNEQFF.

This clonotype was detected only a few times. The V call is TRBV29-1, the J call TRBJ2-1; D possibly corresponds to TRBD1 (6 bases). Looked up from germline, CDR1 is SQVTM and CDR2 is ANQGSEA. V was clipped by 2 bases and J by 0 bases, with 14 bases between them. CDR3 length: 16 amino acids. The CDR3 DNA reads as TGCAGCGTTGAAAGTCCAGACAGGCCCTCCTACAATGAGCAGTTCTTC. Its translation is CSVESPDRPSYNEQFF.

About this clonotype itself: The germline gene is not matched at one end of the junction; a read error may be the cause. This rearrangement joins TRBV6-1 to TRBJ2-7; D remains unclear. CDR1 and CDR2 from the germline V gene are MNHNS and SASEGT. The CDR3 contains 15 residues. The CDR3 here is CASSEASRHTYGQYF. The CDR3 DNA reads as TGTGCCAGCAGTGAAGCATCCAGGCATACCTACGGGCAGTATTTC.

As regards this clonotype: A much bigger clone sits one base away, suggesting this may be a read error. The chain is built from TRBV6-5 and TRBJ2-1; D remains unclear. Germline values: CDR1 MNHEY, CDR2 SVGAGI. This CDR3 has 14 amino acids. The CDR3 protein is CVSRTPKAYNEQFF. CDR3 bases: TGTGTCAGCAGAACCCCAAAGGCCTACAATGAGCAGTTCTTC.

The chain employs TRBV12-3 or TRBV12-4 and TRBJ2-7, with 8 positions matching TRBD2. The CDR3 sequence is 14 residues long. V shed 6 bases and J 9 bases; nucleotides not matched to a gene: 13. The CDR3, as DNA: TGTGCCAGCAGGCCAGCGAACGCCGCGGGGGGGCAGTACTTC. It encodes CASRPANAAGGQYF.

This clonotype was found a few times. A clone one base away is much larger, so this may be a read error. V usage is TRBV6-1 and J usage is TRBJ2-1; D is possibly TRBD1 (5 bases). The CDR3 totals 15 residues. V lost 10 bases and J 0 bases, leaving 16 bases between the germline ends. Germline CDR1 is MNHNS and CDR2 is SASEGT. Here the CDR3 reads CANSRAQSSYNEQFF. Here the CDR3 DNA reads TGTGCCAACAGCAGGGCCCAGAGCTCCTACAATGAGCAGTTCTTC.

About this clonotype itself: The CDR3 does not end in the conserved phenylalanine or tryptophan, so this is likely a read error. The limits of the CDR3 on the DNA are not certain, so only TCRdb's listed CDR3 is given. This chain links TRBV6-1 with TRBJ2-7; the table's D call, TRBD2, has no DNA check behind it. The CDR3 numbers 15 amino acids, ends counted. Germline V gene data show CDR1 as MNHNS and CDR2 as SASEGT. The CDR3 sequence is CASRQTSGSSYEHYY.

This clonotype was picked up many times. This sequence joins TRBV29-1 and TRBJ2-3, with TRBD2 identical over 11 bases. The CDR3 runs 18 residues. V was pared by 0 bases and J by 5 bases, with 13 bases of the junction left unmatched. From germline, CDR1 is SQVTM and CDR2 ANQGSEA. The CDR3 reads CSVEDQGETSGNRDTQYF. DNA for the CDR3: TGCAGCGTTGAAGATCAGGGGGAGACTAGCGGGAACCGAGATACGCAGTATTTT.

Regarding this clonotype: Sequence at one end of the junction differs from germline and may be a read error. CDR3 nucleotides: TGTGCCAGCAGTCTAACAGTGGACACCGAGGAGCTGTTTTTT. Its translation is CASSLTVDTEELFF. The chain is built from TRBV11-3 and TRBJ2-2, with D maybe TRBD1 (5 bases). The CDR3 contains 14 residues. CDR1 SGHNT and CDR2 YENEEA come from the germline V gene.

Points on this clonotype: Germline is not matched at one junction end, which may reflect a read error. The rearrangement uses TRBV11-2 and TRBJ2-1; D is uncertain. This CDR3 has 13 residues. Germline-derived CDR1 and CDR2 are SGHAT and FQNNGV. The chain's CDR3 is CASNLSGLELEFF. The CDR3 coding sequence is TGTGCCAGCAACTTATCTGGTCTTGAGCTAGAGTTCTTC.

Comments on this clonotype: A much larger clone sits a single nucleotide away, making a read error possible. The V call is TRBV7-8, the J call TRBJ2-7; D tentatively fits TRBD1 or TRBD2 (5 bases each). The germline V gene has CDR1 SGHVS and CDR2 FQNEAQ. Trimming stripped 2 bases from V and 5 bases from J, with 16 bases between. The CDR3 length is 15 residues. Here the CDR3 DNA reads TGTGCCAGCAGCTTACGGGACGGTTGGGGCCACGAGCAGTACTTC. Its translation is CASSLRDGWGHEQYF.

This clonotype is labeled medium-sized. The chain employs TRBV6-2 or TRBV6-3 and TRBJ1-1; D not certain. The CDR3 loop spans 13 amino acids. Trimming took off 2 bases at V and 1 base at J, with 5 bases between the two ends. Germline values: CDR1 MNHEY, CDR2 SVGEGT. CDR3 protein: CASSYQQNTEAFF. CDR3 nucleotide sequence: TGTGCCAGCAGTTACCAGCAGAACACTGAAGCTTTCTTT.

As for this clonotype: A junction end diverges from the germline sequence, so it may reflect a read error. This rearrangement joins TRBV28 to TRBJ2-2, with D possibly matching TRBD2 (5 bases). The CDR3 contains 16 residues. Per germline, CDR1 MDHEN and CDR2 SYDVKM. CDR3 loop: CASSSCWQRNTGELSF. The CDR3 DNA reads TGTGCCAGCAGTTCTTGCTGGCAGCGGAACACCGGGGAGCTGTCTTTT.

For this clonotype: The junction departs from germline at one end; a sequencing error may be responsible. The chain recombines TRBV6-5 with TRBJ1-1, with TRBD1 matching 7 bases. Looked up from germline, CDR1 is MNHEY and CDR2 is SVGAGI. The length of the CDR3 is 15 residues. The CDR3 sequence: CASSPYTGQNAEAFF. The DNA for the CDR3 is TGCGCCAGCAGTCCCTATACGGGACAGAACGCTGAAGCTTTCTTT.

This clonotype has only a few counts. CDR3 sequence (DNA): TGTGCCAGCAGCTTGGGAGTTACAGGGTTGGGTACGCAGTATTTT. Encoded protein: CASSLGVTGLGTQYF. The chain employs TRBV11-2 and TRBJ2-3; possibly TRBD1 for D (6 bases). Trimming removed 3 bases at V and 8 bases at J, with 18 bases between. The germline V gene encodes CDR1 SGHAT and CDR2 FQNNGV. This CDR3 is built from 15 residues.